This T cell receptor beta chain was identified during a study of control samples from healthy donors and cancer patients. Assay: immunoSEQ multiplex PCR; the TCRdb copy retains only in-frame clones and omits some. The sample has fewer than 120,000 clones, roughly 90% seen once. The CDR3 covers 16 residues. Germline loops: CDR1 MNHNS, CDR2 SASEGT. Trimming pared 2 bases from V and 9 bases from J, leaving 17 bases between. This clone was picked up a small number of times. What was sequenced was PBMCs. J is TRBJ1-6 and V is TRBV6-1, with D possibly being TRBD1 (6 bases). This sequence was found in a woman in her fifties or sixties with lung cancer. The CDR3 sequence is CASSESSAGASSPLHF. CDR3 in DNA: TGTGCCAGCAGTGAATCTTCTGCGGGGGCGAGTTCACCCCTCCACTTT.